The source of this TCR beta chain is a study of T cell repertoires in cytomegalovirus infection. At the level of the study: Recently described HLA-C-restricted plus well-studied HLA-B-restricted CMV epitopes were used.

Points on this clonotype: Its antigen is not identified.

Study-wide findings and caveats: HLA-C-restricted CMV clonotypes gave the most frequent clonotype in two of eight donors.

Germline CDR1 reads LGHNT; CDR2 reads FRNRAP. This CDR3 contains 14 residues. V shed 1 base, J shed 3 bases, and the junction held 1 base outside the gene matches. TCRdb re-called the reads with MiXCR, one entry per CDR3 protein. This table holds tens of thousands of distinct CDR3 sequences, about 19% found once. This TCR derives from a human donor in good health (CMV status not recorded). Some clones in this sample may be carry-over from other donors' samples. The chain combines TRBV12-5 with TRBJ2-5, with TRBD2 matching 8 bases. Sequences were derived from CD8+ T cells from cultured PBMCs, sampled from culture after CMV antigen stimulation. The DNA for the CDR3 is TGTGCTAGTGGTTTGGGTAGCGGGGAAGAGACCCAGTACTTC. Its translation: CASGLGSGEETQYF.